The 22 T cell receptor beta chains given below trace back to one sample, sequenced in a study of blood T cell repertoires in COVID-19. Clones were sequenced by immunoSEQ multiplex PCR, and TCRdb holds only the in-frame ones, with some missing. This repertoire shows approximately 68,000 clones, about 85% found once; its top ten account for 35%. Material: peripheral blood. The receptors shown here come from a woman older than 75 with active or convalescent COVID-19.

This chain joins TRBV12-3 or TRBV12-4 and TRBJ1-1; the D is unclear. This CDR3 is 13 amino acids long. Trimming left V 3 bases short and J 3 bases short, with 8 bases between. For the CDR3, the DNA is TGTGCCAGCAGTTTGGAGGATTACACTGAAGCTTTCTTT. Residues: CASSLEDYTEAFF.

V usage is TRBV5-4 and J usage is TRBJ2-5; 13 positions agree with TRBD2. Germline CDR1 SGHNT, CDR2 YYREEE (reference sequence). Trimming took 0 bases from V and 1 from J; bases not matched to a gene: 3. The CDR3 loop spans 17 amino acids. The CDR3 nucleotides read TGTGCCAGCAGCTTGGGACTAGCGGGGGGTAGCCAAGAGACCCAGTACTTC. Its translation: CASSLGLAGGSQETQYF.

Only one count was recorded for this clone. CDR3 sequence reads: CAHTGAGGSSYEQYF. CDR3 DNA sequence: TGTGCCCACACGGGGGCAGGGGGTAGCTCCTACGAGCAGTACTTC. This chain uses TRBV30 with TRBJ2-7; D is perhaps TRBD1 (7 bases). Germline-derived CDR1 and CDR2 are GTSNPN and SVGIG (reference sequence). The CDR3 has 15 residues. Trimming removed 8 bases at V and 0 bases at J, with 20 bases between.

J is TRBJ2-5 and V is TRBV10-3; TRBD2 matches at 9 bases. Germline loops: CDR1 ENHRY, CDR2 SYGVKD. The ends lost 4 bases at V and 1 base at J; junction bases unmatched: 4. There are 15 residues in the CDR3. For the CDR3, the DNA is TGTGCCATCAGTGCCCGCGGGGGGGCCCAAGAGACCCAGTACTTC. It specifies CAISARGGAQETQYF.

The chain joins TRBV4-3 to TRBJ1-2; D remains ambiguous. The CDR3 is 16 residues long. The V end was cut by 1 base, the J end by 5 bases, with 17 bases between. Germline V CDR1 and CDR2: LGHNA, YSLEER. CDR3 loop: CASSQVGRAGRYGYTF. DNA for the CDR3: TGCGCCAGCAGCCAAGTGGGGAGAGCTGGCCGATATGGCTACACCTTC.

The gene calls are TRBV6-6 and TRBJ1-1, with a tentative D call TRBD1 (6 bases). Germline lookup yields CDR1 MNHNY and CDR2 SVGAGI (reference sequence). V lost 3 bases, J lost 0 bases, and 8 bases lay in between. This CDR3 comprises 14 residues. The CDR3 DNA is TGTGCCAGCAGTTATAGGACAGTGAACACTGAAGCTTTCTTT. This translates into CASSYRTVNTEAFF.

CDR3 nucleotides: TGTGCCAGCAGTGAAAGGAGATATGGCTACACCTTC. Its protein is CASSERRYGYTF. This chain uses TRBV2 with TRBJ1-2; D not certain. Trimming removed 2 bases at V and 5 bases at J, with 6 bases between. The CDR3 totals 12 residues. CDR1 and CDR2 (germline): SNHLY, FYNNEI.

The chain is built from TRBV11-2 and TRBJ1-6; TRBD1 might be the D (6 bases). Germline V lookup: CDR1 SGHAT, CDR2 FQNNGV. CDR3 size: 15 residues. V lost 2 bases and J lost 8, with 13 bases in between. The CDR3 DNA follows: TGTGCCAGCAGCTTAAGGGGGATTCCTCATTCACCCCTCCACTTT. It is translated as CASSLRGIPHSPLHF.

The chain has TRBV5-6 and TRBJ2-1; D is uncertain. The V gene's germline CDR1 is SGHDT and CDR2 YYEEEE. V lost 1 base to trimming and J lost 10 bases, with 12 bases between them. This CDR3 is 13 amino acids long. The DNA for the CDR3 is TGTGCCAGCAGCTTGATCGGAGCGCCCGAGCAGTTCTTC. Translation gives CASSLIGAPEQFF. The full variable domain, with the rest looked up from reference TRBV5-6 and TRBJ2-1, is DAGVTQSPTHLIKTRGQQVTLRCSPKSGHDTVSWYQQALGQGPQFIFQYYEEEERQRGNFPDRFSGHQFPNYSSELNVNALLLGDSALYLCASSLIGAPEQFFGPGTRLTVL.

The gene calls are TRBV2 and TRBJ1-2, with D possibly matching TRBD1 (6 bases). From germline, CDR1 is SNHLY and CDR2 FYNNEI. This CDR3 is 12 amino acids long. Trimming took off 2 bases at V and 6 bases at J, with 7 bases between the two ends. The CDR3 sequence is CASSEWTDGYTF. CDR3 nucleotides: TGTGCCAGCAGTGAATGGACAGATGGCTACACCTTC.

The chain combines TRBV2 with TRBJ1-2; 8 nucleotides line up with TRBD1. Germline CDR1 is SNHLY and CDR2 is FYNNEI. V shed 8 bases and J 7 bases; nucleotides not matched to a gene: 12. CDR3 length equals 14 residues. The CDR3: CASLQGVVVSGYTF. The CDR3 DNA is TGTGCCAGCTTACAGGGGGTTGTTGTCTCTGGCTACACCTTC.

The CDR3 nucleotides read TGTGCCAGCAGCCCCAGTCGGGATGGCTACACCTTC. Translated, it gives CASSPSRDGYTF. The chain uses TRBV7-9 and TRBJ1-2, with D hard to call. The CDR3 is 12 amino acids. CDR1 and CDR2 from the germline V gene are SEHNR and FQNEAQ (reference sequence). V was clipped by 5 bases and J by 6 bases, with 10 bases between them.

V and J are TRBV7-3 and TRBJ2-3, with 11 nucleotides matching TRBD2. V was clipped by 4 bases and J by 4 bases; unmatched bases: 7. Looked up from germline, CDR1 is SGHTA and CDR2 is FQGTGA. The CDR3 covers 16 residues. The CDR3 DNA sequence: TGTGCCAGCAGCTATTATTCACTAGCGGGGGCAGATACGCAGTATTTT. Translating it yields CASSYYSLAGADTQYF.

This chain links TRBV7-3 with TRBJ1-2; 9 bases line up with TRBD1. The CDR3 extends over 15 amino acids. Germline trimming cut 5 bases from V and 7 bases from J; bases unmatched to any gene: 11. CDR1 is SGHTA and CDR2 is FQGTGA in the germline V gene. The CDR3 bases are TGTGCCAGCAGCCGGACCGGGACAGGGCCGTTTGGCTACACCTTC. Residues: CASSRTGTGPFGYTF. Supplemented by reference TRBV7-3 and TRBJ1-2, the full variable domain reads GAGVSQTPSNKVTEKGKYVELRCDPISGHTALYWYRQSLGQGPEFLIYFQGTGAADDSGLPNDRFFAVRPEGSVSTLKIQRTERGDSAVYLCASSRTGTGPFGYTFGSGTRLTVV.

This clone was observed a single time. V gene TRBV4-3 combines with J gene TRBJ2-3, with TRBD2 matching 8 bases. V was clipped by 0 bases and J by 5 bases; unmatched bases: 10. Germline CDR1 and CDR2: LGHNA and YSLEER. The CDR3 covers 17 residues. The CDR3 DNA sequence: TGCGCCAGCAGCCAAGATCTTATCCGGGGGGGGGTAGATACGCAGTATTTT. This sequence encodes CASSQDLIRGGVDTQYF.

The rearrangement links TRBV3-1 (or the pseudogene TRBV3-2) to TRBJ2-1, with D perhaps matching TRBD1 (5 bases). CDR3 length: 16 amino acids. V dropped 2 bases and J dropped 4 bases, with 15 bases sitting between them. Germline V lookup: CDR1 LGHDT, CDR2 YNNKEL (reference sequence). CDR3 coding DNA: TGTGCCAGCAGCCAATCTCAGGGTTATAGATACAATGAGCAGTTCTTC. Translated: CASSQSQGYRYNEQFF.

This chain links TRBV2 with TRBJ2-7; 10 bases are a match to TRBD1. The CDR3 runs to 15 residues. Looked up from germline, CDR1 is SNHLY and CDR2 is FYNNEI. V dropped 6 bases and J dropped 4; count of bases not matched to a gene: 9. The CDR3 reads CASSEDRGIPYEQYF. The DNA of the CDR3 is TGTGCCAGCAGCGAGGACAGGGGGATCCCATACGAGCAGTACTTC.

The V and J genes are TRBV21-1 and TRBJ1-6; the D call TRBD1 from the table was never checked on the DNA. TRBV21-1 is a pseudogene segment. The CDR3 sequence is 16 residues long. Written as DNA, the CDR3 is TGTGCCAGCAGCAAAGAGGGGAAATCTAGGGATTCACCCCTCCACTTT. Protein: CASSKEGKSRDSPLHF.

The CDR3 DNA reads TGTGCCAGTACACCGACTCCCGGGCAGTACTTC. It specifies CASTPTPGQYF. The rearrangement links TRBV25-1 to TRBJ2-7; no firm D call. Trimming took 9 bases from V and 9 from J, leaving 15 bases between them. This CDR3 spans 11 amino acids. Germline CDR1 and CDR2: MGHDK and SYGVNS.

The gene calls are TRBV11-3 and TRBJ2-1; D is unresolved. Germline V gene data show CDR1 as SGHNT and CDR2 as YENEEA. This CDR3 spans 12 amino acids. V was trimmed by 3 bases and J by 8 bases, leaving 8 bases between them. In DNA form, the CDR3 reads TGTGCCAGCAGCTTTCCTTCGGATGAGCAGTTCTTC. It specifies CASSFPSDEQFF.

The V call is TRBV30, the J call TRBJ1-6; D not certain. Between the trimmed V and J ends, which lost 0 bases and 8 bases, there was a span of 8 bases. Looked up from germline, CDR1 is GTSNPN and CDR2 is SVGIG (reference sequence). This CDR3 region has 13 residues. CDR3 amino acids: CAWSVRSDSPLHF. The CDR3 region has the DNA TGTGCCTGGAGTGTACGCTCGGATTCACCCCTCCACTTT.

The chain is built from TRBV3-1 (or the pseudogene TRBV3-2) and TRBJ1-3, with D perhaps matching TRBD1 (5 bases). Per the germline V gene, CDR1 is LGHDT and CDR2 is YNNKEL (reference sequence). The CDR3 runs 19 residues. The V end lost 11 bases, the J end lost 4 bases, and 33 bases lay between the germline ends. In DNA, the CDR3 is TGTGCCTCCCCAGGGATTTGCCCCGAACTCTCCTTCCCGGGAAACACCATATATTTT. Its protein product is CASPGICPELSFPGNTIYF.